One sample yielded the 2 T cell receptor beta chains listed below, sequenced in a study of blood T cell repertoires in COVID-19 (dated by TCRdb to 2019 to 2021). The method behind the library was the immunoSEQ multiplex PCR assay. TCRdb obtained this table from immuneACCESS and retained in-frame rearrangements with V and J assigned. These tables miss some clones; where compared with another copy, unresolved V genes account for less than half of the shortfall, and the remainder is unexplained. The sample includes some 240,000 clones, with roughly 88% observed a single time. The leading ten clones occupy 1.2% to 1.5% of the sample. The specimen sequenced was peripheral blood. These TCRs come from a woman in her forties who had recovered from COVID-19.

The chain uses TRBV6-5 and TRBJ1-1, with D perhaps TRBD1 (5 bases). The CDR3 loop spans 13 amino acids. Germline values: CDR1 MNHEY, CDR2 SVGAGI. V lost 10 bases to trimming and J lost 8 bases, with 20 bases between them. The CDR3 region is CAKPLESRVEAFF. As DNA, the CDR3 is TGTGCCAAACCCTTAGAGTCCAGGGTAGAAGCTTTCTTT.

The chain is built from TRBV7-3 and TRBJ2-1, with a weak D call TRBD2 (5 bases). The V end lost 6 bases, the J end lost 0 bases, and 6 bases lay between the germline ends. The CDR3 loop spans 13 amino acids. Germline V gene sequence: CDR1 SGHTA, CDR2 FQGTGA. Here the CDR3 DNA reads TGTGCCAGCAGTCGGGGCTCCTACAATGAGCAGTTCTTC. This translates into CASSRGSYNEQFF.